One sample yielded the 9 T cell receptor beta chains listed below, sequenced in a study of T cells in localized non-small cell lung cancer. The data were produced by immunoSEQ multiplex PCR, yet TCRdb's version contains in-frame clones alone and is incomplete. The sample includes 2,500 to 3,000 clones, over 25% of them seen just once. The sample was normal lung tissue next to the tumor, taken before any cancer treatment. The receptors stem from a male donor older than 55 with stage II lung adenocarcinoma.

The gene calls are TRBV30 and TRBJ2-2; TRBD1 is a possible D gene (6 bases). This CDR3 is 13 amino acids long. The germline V gene has CDR1 GTSNPN and CDR2 SVGIG (reference sequence). Deletions cut 7 bases from V and 7 bases from J, with 16 bases between. This chain's CDR3 is CAYSAGVGGELFF. CDR3 DNA sequence: TGTGCCTACTCGGCAGGGGTAGGCGGGGAGCTGTTTTTT.

This clone appeared a few times. The CDR3 is CASSLGEASGGLETQYF. The CDR3 coding sequence is TGTGCCAGCAGCTTAGGGGAGGCTAGCGGGGGTTTGGAGACCCAGTACTTC. This chain links TRBV11-3 with TRBJ2-5, with TRBD2 matching 10 bases. The CDR3 contains 17 residues. V dropped 1 base and J dropped 5; count of bases not matched to a gene: 10. The germline V gene encodes CDR1 SGHNT and CDR2 YENEEA. The whole variable domain, filled in from reference TRBV11-3 and TRBJ2-5, reads EAGVVQSPRYKIIEKKQPVAFWCNPISGHNTLYWYLQNLGQGPELLIRYENEEAVDDSQLPKDRFSAERLKGVDSTLKIQPAELGDSAVYLCASSLGEASGGLETQYFGPGTRLLVL.

In this sample, this clone turned up a few times. V and J are TRBV11-3 and TRBJ2-7, with D tentatively TRBD1 (6 bases). The length of the CDR3 is 15 residues. The V gene's germline CDR1 is SGHNT and CDR2 YENEEA. Trimming removed 5 bases at V and 2 bases at J, with 16 bases between. For the CDR3, the DNA is TGTGCCAGCAGCCCTCAGGGGTCCCCGGCCTACGAGCAGTACTTC. Amino acid sequence: CASSPQGSPAYEQYF.

This chain links TRBV10-2 with TRBJ2-5, with D possibly TRBD1 on 5 matching bases. Trimming removed 5 bases at V and 5 bases at J, with 12 bases between. Looked up from germline, CDR1 is WSHSY and CDR2 is SAAADI. The CDR3 is 13 residues long. CDR3 DNA: TGCGCCAGCAGTCCGCAGGGTAGGGAGACCCAGTACTTC. This encodes CASSPQGRETQYF.

The chain links TRBV11-3 to TRBJ2-7; tentatively, D is TRBD2 (5 bases). The CDR3 has 15 residues. The V gene's germline CDR1 is SGHNT and CDR2 YENEEA. Trimming cost V 7 bases and J 2 bases, with 18 bases left between them. The CDR3 DNA sequence: TGTGCCAGCACCCCGGAGGTAGGCAGTCCCTACGAGCAGTACTTC. Its protein is CASTPEVGSPYEQYF.

The CDR3 DNA reads as TGCGCCAGCAGCCAAGAGACAGGGACTAACACCGGGGAGCTGTTTTTT. Translated: CASSQETGTNTGELFF. The chain combines TRBV23-1 with TRBJ2-2; a weak D match, TRBD1 (7 bases). TRBV23-1 falls under the ORF class, with uncertain function. The CDR3 is 16 residues long. V lost 6 bases and J 2 bases, leaving 16 bases between the germline ends.

This clone was seen a few times. The chain carries TRBV6-8 and TRBJ2-7; 10 nucleotides line up with TRBD1. V was pared by 7 bases and J by 3 bases, with 6 bases of the junction left unmatched. CDR1 MNHGY and CDR2 SAAAGT come from the germline V gene. This CDR3 region has 14 residues. This chain's CDR3 is CASTLRDRGYEQYF. The CDR3 region has the DNA TGTGCCAGCACCCTTCGGGACAGGGGCTACGAGCAGTACTTC.

This clone was counted between two and nine times. The CDR3 DNA reads TGTGCCATCAGTGAGGACAGGGAAGACTACACCTTC. Amino acid sequence: CAISEDREDYTF. This chain joins TRBV10-3 and TRBJ1-2; 7 bases map to TRBD1. With 2 bases clipped from V and 10 bases from J, the junction kept 4 bases outside the gene matches. This CDR3 contains 12 residues. CDR1 and CDR2 from the germline V gene are ENHRY and SYGVKD.

The gene calls are TRBV18 and TRBJ1-1; D gene unclear. The CDR3 covers 12 residues. CDR1 is KGHSH, CDR2 LQKENI, per germline. V was shortened by 3 bases and J by 1 base, with 3 bases between the two germline ends. This CDR3 reads CASSPANTEAFF. CDR3 DNA: TGTGCCAGCTCACCCGCGAACACTGAAGCTTTCTTT.